The clone carrying this T cell receptor beta chain occurred many times. This sample is drawn from a study of early T cells in non-severe SARS-CoV-2 infection. The overall study: Bulk RNA isolated from unsorted whole blood underwent sequencing; chains were not paired.

This CDR3 is 16 amino acids long. Trimming shortened V by 5 bases and J by 2 bases, and 18 bases separated the two germline ends. CDR1 is SGHVS, CDR2 FNYEAQ, per germline. Separate cDNA molecules each had unique molecular identifiers attached to them. TCRdb ran MiXCR on the 5' RACE reads and lists one entry per CDR3 protein. The table includes 45,000 to 55,000 distinct CDR3 sequences, 6% to 7% detected once. This chain links TRBV7-6 with TRBJ1-1; D possibly corresponds to TRBD1 (5 bases). Sequencing was performed on whole blood. The sequence was obtained from an adult who was a healthcare worker with PCR-confirmed SARS-CoV-2 infection or an uninfected control (not recorded which). CDR3 sequence: CASSQGDGITNTEAFF. For the CDR3, the DNA is TGTGCCAGCAGCCAAGGGGATGGGATCACAAACACTGAAGCTTTCTTT.